These 9 T cell receptor beta chains originate from one sample sequenced in a study of identical twins. TCRdb independently ran MiXCR on the 5' RACE reads; one entry per CDR3 protein. The table lists 450,000 or so distinct CDR3 sequences, roughly 26% of them singletons, with around 3% in the top ten. These data were also reused for a study on T cells expressing NK-cell markers.

Sequenced sample: CD4+ T cells sorted from blood. Receptor source: a woman aged 18-30 years in good health.

The chain employs TRBV7-2 and TRBJ2-1, with TRBD1 matching over 10 bases. The germline V gene has CDR1 SGHTA and CDR2 FQGNSA. Losses at the gene ends were 5 bases for V and 2 bases for J; bases not matched to a gene: 3. This CDR3 has 15 amino acids. The CDR3 DNA reads TGTGCCAGCAGCCAAGGACAGGGGGCCTACAATGAGCAGTTCTTC. Translating gives CASSQGQGAYNEQFF.

This clonotype was observed a handful of times. The gene calls are TRBV6-5 and TRBJ1-2; the match to TRBD1 covers 7 bases. Germline CDR1 is MNHEY and CDR2 is SVGAGI. V lost 4 bases to trimming and J lost 11 bases; unmatched junction nucleotides: 16. CDR3 length equals 15 residues. This chain's CDR3 is CASSSPRQGIRGYTF. The CDR3 DNA sequence: TGTGCCAGCAGTTCCCCACGACAGGGCATTCGTGGGTACACCTTC.

This clonotype was observed a few times. The genes are TRBV6-2 or TRBV6-3 and TRBJ2-1, with D unclear. The germline gives CDR1 MNHEY, CDR2 SVGEGT. This CDR3 has 14 residues. CDR3: CGSTYSPHSNEQFF. In DNA form, the CDR3 reads TGTGGGTCGACTTACAGCCCCCATTCCAATGAGCAGTTCTTC.

The chain is built from TRBV7-9 and TRBJ2-1; D perhaps matches TRBD2 (5 bases). Germline V gives CDR1 SEHNR, CDR2 FQNEAQ (reference sequence). The CDR3 spans 13 residues. V was cut by 1 base and J by 11 bases, with 12 bases left in between. CDR3 protein: CASSLGSGLKQFF. The CDR3 DNA sequence: TGTGCCAGCAGCTTAGGTTCGGGGTTAAAGCAGTTCTTC.

This clonotype was seen more than once but under ten times. The chain has TRBV20-1 and TRBJ2-5, with 9 bases aligning to TRBD2. This CDR3 is built from 16 residues. With V trimmed by 0 bases and J by 0 bases, 5 bases remained unmatched. The germline V gene has CDR1 DFQATT and CDR2 SNEGSKA (reference sequence). The CDR3 nucleotides read TGCAGTGCTAGAGATCCGGCTAGCGGGAACCAAGAGACCCAGTACTTC. It is translated as CSARDPASGNQETQYF.

A note on this clonotype: The conserved closing phenylalanine or tryptophan is absent in this CDR3, likely reflecting a read error. The limits of the CDR3 on the DNA are not certain, so only TCRdb's listed CDR3 is given. The V and J genes are TRBV20-1 and TRBJ2-5; the table's D call of TRBD1 was not tested on the DNA. The CDR3 totals 9 residues, both ends included. CDR1 DFQATT and CDR2 SNEGSKA come from the germline V gene (reference sequence). CDR3 residues: CSALRGAGL.

V and J are TRBV7-2 and TRBJ2-3, with 7 positions matching TRBD1. V lost 6 bases, J lost 0 bases, and 9 bases stayed unmatched. In germline, CDR1 is SGHTA, CDR2 FQGNSA. The length of the CDR3 is 16 residues. The CDR3 nucleotides read TGTGCCAGCAGGTTCCCCAGGGGGATTAGCACAGATACGCAGTATTTT. Translation: CASRFPRGISTDTQYF.

In this sample, this clonotype turned up a few times. The gene calls are TRBV10-3 and TRBJ2-1; 9 bases map to TRBD2. Germline values: CDR1 ENHRY, CDR2 SYGVKD. The CDR3 sequence is 15 residues long. With V trimmed by 0 bases and J by 7 bases, 4 bases remained unmatched. This CDR3 is CAISESGLASNEQFF. As DNA, the CDR3 is TGTGCCATCAGTGAGTCAGGACTAGCGTCAAATGAGCAGTTCTTC.

This clonotype has more than one count but fewer than ten. This rearrangement joins TRBV12-3 or TRBV12-4 to TRBJ2-1, with D perhaps TRBD1 (5 bases). The CDR3 is made up of 14 amino acids. Trimming pared 3 bases from V and 7 bases from J, leaving 13 bases between. CDR3 coding DNA: TGTGCCAGCAGTTTTTATTCAGGGATGAATGAGCAGTTCTTC. Amino acid sequence: CASSFYSGMNEQFF.